This TCR beta chain was sequenced in a study of T cells in Graves' hyperthyroidism and ophthalmopathy. About the study: At initial diagnosis, before any treatment had begun, peripheral blood was obtained. Study-level results: Ophthalmopathy, which appeared later, was predicted by the model a median about 5.9 months before onset.

V shed 1 base and J 3 bases; nucleotides not matched to a gene: 7. This CDR3 spans 17 amino acids. Amplification of TCR beta CDR3 regions used RNA as the template. In the first-round RT-PCR of the TCR CDR3, the HTBI primer set was used. TCRdb used MiXCR to reprocess the multiplex PCR reads, holding one entry per CDR3 protein. The sample has a few hundred thousand distinct CDR3 sequences, around 14% seen once; the top ten hold under 8%. Of note for this clonotype: Its antigen remains unidentified.

This clonotype was obtained from a woman aged 30 to 39 with Graves' hyperthyroidism. V is TRBV12-3 or TRBV12-4 and J is TRBJ2-1, with TRBD2 matching over 9 bases. Sequencing was carried out using blood. CDR3 bases: TGTGCCAGCAGTTTAGAAGGACTAGCGAAAGACTACAATGAGCAGTTCTTC. Amino acids: CASSLEGLAKDYNEQFF.